A single sample gave rise to the 23 T cell receptor beta chains below, sequenced in a study of T cell responses to AZD1222 COVID-19 vaccine. Only in-frame clones appear in the TCRdb table, and some are missing; sequencing was by immunoSEQ multiplex PCR. Found here are 160,000 or so clones, roughly nine tenths of them singletons; the top ten hold over 6%. Sequencing used peripheral blood, obtained after recovery from COVID-19. The origin of the receptors is an adult who had recovered from COVID-19.

The chain combines TRBV11-3 with TRBJ1-1, with TRBD1 identical over 7 bases. In germline, CDR1 is SGHNT, CDR2 YENEEA. V was clipped by 2 bases and J by 3 bases; unmatched bases: 12. This CDR3 region has 17 residues. The CDR3 coding sequence is TGTGCCAGCAGCTTACGTCGCGGTCCAGGGGGGTACACTGAAGCTTTCTTT. It encodes CASSLRRGPGGYTEAFF.

The V and J genes are TRBV18 and TRBJ1-5, with TRBD1 as a possible D gene (5 bases). The CDR3 length is 15 residues. Germline V gene data show CDR1 as KGHSH and CDR2 as LQKENI. Trimming cost V 3 bases and J 1 base, with 10 bases left between them. The DNA of the CDR3 is TGTGCCAGCTCACCCGCGGGGCTGAGCAATCAGCCCCAGCATTTT. Translation gives CASSPAGLSNQPQHF.

The rearrangement joins TRBV10-3 to TRBJ1-2; 7 nucleotides line up with TRBD1. This CDR3 has 14 amino acids. V dropped 4 bases and J dropped 8; count of bases not matched to a gene: 10. Per the germline V gene, CDR1 is ENHRY and CDR2 is SYGVKD. CDR3 DNA: TGTGCCATCAGTGTTCTGGAGGGGGCTGGAGGCTACACCTTC. Amino acid sequence: CAISVLEGAGGYTF.

The chain couples TRBV6-2 or TRBV6-3 to TRBJ1-2, with D unclear. With 3 bases removed from V and 6 bases from J, the gap between germline ends came to 20 bases. From germline, CDR1 is MNHEY and CDR2 SVGEGT. The CDR3 is 16 residues long. The CDR3 is CASSYTARGVGNGYTF. For the CDR3, the DNA is TGTGCCAGCAGTTATACCGCCCGGGGAGTCGGTAATGGCTACACCTTC.

Details on this clone: The sample holds other DNA sequences that translate to the same CDR3. The V call is TRBV9, the J call TRBJ1-1; no reliable D call. The CDR3 runs 13 residues. The germline gives CDR1 SGDLS, CDR2 YYNGEE. The V gene lost 1 base and the J gene lost 1 base, with 5 bases spanning the gap. CDR3 DNA: TGTGCCAGCAGCGTATCAGGGAACACTGAAGCTTTCTTT. This translates into CASSVSGNTEAFF.

This chain links TRBV9 with TRBJ2-1, with D possibly TRBD2 on 6 matching bases. CDR1 is SGDLS, CDR2 YYNGEE, per germline. The CDR3 covers 13 residues. Trimming stripped 7 bases from V and 0 bases from J, with 8 bases between. CDR3 loop: CASGGSSYNEQFF. In nucleotides, the CDR3 is TGTGCCAGCGGAGGGAGCTCCTACAATGAGCAGTTCTTC.

The chain employs TRBV5-6 and TRBJ2-3; no firm D call. V lost 2 bases, J lost 4 bases, and 5 bases lay in between. The CDR3 is made up of 12 amino acids. Germline assignment: CDR1 SGHDT and CDR2 YYEEEE. CDR3 in amino acids: CASSLLSDTQYF. The CDR3 DNA follows: TGTGCCAGCAGCTTACTCTCAGATACGCAGTATTTT. Complete variable domain (other parts from reference TRBV5-6 and TRBJ2-3): DAGVTQSPTHLIKTRGQQVTLRCSPKSGHDTVSWYQQALGQGPQFIFQYYEEEERQRGNFPDRFSGHQFPNYSSELNVNALLLGDSALYLCASSLLSDTQYFGPGTRLTVL.

The chain is built from TRBV7-9 and TRBJ1-4; 7 bases match TRBD1. This CDR3 spans 15 amino acids. V was clipped by 4 bases and J by 5 bases; unmatched bases: 7. CDR1 and CDR2 from the germline V gene are SEHNR and FQNEAQ (reference sequence). CDR3 in amino acids: CASSSPAQGNEKLFF. For the CDR3, the DNA is TGTGCCAGCAGCTCGCCCGCACAGGGGAATGAAAAACTGTTTTTT.

The chain links TRBV18 to TRBJ1-1, with D perhaps TRBD1 (5 bases). Trimming took off 7 bases at V and 4 bases at J, with 19 bases between the two ends. The CDR3 runs 15 residues. Germline assignment: CDR1 KGHSH and CDR2 LQKENI. The CDR3 DNA sequence: TGTGCCAGCTTATTAACCAGGGATCGGGGCACTGAAGCTTTCTTT. Its translation is CASLLTRDRGTEAFF.

The rearrangement joins TRBV4-1 to TRBJ2-1; 7 positions agree with TRBD1. The germline gives CDR1 MGHRA, CDR2 YSYEKL. This CDR3 has 15 amino acids. With 4 bases clipped from V and 1 base from J, the junction kept 4 bases outside the gene matches. CDR3 protein: CASSPSGQSYNEQFF. The CDR3 nucleotides read TGCGCCAGCAGCCCGTCGGGACAGTCCTACAATGAGCAGTTCTTC.

This clone was picked up one time. The chain links TRBV6-1 to TRBJ1-2; 7 positions match TRBD1. V lost 3 bases and J lost 5; bases outside the gene matches: 3. Germline lookup yields CDR1 MNHNS and CDR2 SASEGT. The CDR3 is 13 residues long. The CDR3 sequence: CASSDTGDYGYTF. The CDR3 DNA reads as TGTGCCAGCAGTGACACAGGGGATTATGGCTACACCTTC.

This clone showed up just once. The chain is built from TRBV3-1 (or the pseudogene TRBV3-2) and TRBJ1-4; D gene ambiguous. Trimming stripped 5 bases from V and 8 bases from J, with 15 bases between. Germline-derived CDR1 and CDR2 are LGHDT and YNNKEL (reference sequence). This CDR3 region has 14 residues. For the CDR3, the DNA is TGTGCCAGCAGCAAGGGAGGAATGGGGGAAAAACTGTTTTTT. Its protein is CASSKGGMGEKLFF.

The rearrangement uses TRBV12-3 or TRBV12-4 and TRBJ1-6, with D unclear. Trimming took 2 bases from V and 8 from J, leaving 7 bases between them. This CDR3 spans 13 amino acids. The CDR3 nucleotides read TGTGCCAGCAGTTTATACGGTGATTCACCCCTCCACTTT. Its protein product is CASSLYGDSPLHF.

The J gene is TRBJ2-3, the V gene TRBV7-8, with D maybe TRBD1 (5 bases). V lost 11 bases, J lost 0 bases, and 15 bases lay in between. CDR1 and CDR2 from the germline V gene are SGHVS and FQNEAQ. The CDR3 is 14 amino acids. CDR3 nucleotides: TGTGCCTCACTATCCAGGGCTAGCACAGATACGCAGTATTTT. It translates to CASLSRASTDTQYF.

J is TRBJ1-1 and V is TRBV29-1; D unclear. V was pared by 6 bases and J by 3 bases, with 11 bases between. Germline loops: CDR1 SQVTM, CDR2 ANQGSEA. The CDR3 has 12 residues. Here the CDR3 DNA reads TGCAGCGTCGCCCAGTTTGACACTGAAGCTTTCTTT. Translated, it gives CSVAQFDTEAFF.

The chain uses TRBV5-4 and TRBJ2-2; D not resolved. Germline lookup yields CDR1 SGHNT and CDR2 YYREEE (reference sequence). There are 14 residues in the CDR3. Trimming pared 0 bases from V and 0 bases from J, leaving 3 bases between. The chain's CDR3 is CASSLGPNTGELFF. As DNA, the CDR3 is TGTGCCAGCAGCTTGGGTCCGAACACCGGGGAGCTGTTTTTT.

This chain joins TRBV19 and TRBJ2-6; D is uncertain. Germline CDR1 reads LNHDA; CDR2 reads SQIVND (reference sequence). Trimming stripped 7 bases from V and 0 bases from J, with 10 bases between. The CDR3 runs to 15 residues. In DNA, the CDR3 is TGTGCCAGTACCATCGGTACCTCTGGGGCCAACGTCCTGACTTTC. It codes for CASTIGTSGANVLTF.

The chain links TRBV7-6 to TRBJ2-1; D tentatively reads TRBD1 or TRBD2 (5 bases each). Germline loops: CDR1 SGHVS, CDR2 FNYEAQ. This CDR3 contains 16 residues. The V end lost 1 base, the J end lost 0 bases, and 10 bases lay between the germline ends. The CDR3: CASSLGWGTSYNEQFF. The CDR3 DNA reads TGTGCCAGCAGCTTAGGGTGGGGGACCTCCTACAATGAGCAGTTCTTC.

This chain joins TRBV5-6 and TRBJ2-7; no firm D call. Deletions cut 1 base from V and 7 bases from J, with 15 bases between. Looked up from germline, CDR1 is SGHDT and CDR2 is YYEEEE. The CDR3 is 14 amino acids. CDR3 nucleotide sequence: TGTGCCAGCAGCTTGATAGTGCTTCTTGAAGAGCAGTACTTC. Translation: CASSLIVLLEEQYF.

The V call is TRBV29-1, the J call TRBJ2-5, with TRBD2 matching 10 bases. The CDR3 contains 13 residues. Trimming removed 3 bases from V and 6 bases from J; junction bases left unmatched: 4. Germline assignment: CDR1 SQVTM and CDR2 ANQGSEA. The DNA for the CDR3 is TGCAGCGTTGAGCCTAGCGGGAGTAAGACCCAGTACTTC. This gives the protein CSVEPSGSKTQYF.

This clone has only one observation. The same CDR3 arises from other DNA sequences in this sample as well. V is TRBV5-1 and J is TRBJ1-5; no definite D call. V lost 0 bases, J lost 1 base, and 5 bases lay in between. The CDR3 consists of 14 residues. Germline V CDR1 and CDR2: SGHRS, YFSETQ. CDR3 DNA sequence: TGCGCCAGCAGCTTGGGGGGAAGCAATCAGCCCCAGCATTTT. Translating gives CASSLGGSNQPQHF. The full variable domain, rest sourced from reference TRBV5-1 and TRBJ1-5, is KAGVTQTPRYLIKTRGQQVTLSCSPISGHRSVSWYQQTPGQGLQFLFEYFSETQRNKGNFPGRFSGRQFSNSRSEMNVSTLELGDSALYLCASSLGGSNQPQHFGDGTRLSIL.

The genes are TRBV9 and TRBJ1-2, with a possible D match to TRBD1 (6 bases). The CDR3 contains 13 residues. From germline, CDR1 is SGDLS and CDR2 YYNGEE. V lost 7 bases, J lost 3 bases, and 13 bases lay in between. The CDR3, as DNA: TGTGCCAGCGGGTCAGGGGACTACTATGGCTACACCTTC. Translated, it gives CASGSGDYYGYTF. The full variable domain, its missing parts supplied by reference TRBV9 and TRBJ1-2, is DSGVTQTPKHLITATGQRVTLRCSPRSGDLSVYWYQQSLDQGLQFLIQYYNGEERAKGNILERFSAQQFPDLHSELNLSSLELGDSALYFCASGSGDYYGYTFGSGTRLTVV.

V and J are TRBV9 and TRBJ2-3, with D possibly matching TRBD2 (5 bases). The CDR3 has 14 amino acids. Trimming cost V 4 bases and J 2 bases, with 11 bases left between them. In germline, CDR1 is SGDLS, CDR2 YYNGEE. The CDR3 DNA follows: TGTGCCAGCAGCAGGCTAGCCGCCACAGATACGCAGTATTTT. Protein sequence: CASSRLAATDTQYF.